The entry that follows covers one T cell receptor (beta chain) sequence. Antigen unknown. Trimming took off 0 bases at V and 4 bases at J, with 16 bases between the two ends. Per germline, CDR1 SGHTA and CDR2 FQGNSA. The CDR3 runs to 17 residues. The PCR used 60 Vbeta and 13 Jbeta primers. Libraries were prepared by immunoSEQ multiplex PCR; TCRdb keeps only in-frame clonotypes and omits some of them. There are fewer than 250,000 clones in the sample; about 80% occur only once, and 1.3% to 1.5% lies in the top ten. The data originate from a study of cytomegalovirus exposure and HLA in healthy donors. Study at large: Under 85% of 350 to 400 genotyped donors fell in the Caucasian-associated ancestry cluster. Findings and limits, study-wide: Productive status was seen about 90% or about 30% of the time for most TCR beta V segments in an earlier analysis.

The sample comprised PBMCs. V gene TRBV7-2 combines with J gene TRBJ1-3, with a weak D call TRBD1 (6 bases). The source is a girl between 5 and 17 years old in good health and CMV-seronegative. The CDR3 coding sequence is TGTGCCAGCAGCTTAGCTCCTCGGGGGGCGAGCGGAAACACCATATATTTT. Residues: CASSLAPRGASGNTIYF.